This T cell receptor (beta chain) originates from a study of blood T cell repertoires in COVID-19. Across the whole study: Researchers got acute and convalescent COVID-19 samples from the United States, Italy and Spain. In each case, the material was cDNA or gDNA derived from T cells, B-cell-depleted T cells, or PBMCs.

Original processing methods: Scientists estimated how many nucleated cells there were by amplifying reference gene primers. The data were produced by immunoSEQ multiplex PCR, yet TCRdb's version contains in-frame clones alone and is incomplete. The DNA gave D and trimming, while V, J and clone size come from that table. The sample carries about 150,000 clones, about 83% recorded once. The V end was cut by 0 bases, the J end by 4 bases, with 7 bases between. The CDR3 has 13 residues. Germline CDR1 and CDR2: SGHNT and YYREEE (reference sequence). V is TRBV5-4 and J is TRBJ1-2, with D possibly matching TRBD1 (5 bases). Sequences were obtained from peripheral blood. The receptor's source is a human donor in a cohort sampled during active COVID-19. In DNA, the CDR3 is TGTGCCAGCAGCTTGGTTCAGGGCTATGGCTACACCTTC. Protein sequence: CASSLVQGYGYTF.